What follows describes a single TCR beta chain. Sequencing was performed with immunoSEQ multiplex PCR; in TCRdb, only in-frame clones are kept and a portion is missing. The sample shows some 490,000 clones, roughly nine tenths of them seen only once. The data are from a study of blood T cell repertoires in COVID-19. Sequences were obtained from PBMCs or T cells enriched from blood (not recorded which). The clonotype originates from a woman aged 55-69 years who had recovered from COVID-19.

The CDR3 loop is CASSLGGGNQPQHF. The CDR3 nucleotides are TGTGCCAGCAGCTTGGGCGGGGGCAATCAGCCCCAGCATTTT. The chain recombines TRBV7-2 with TRBJ1-5; D is uncertain. V was trimmed by 3 bases and J by 2 bases, leaving 8 bases between them. Germline lookup yields CDR1 SGHTA and CDR2 FQGNSA. The length of the CDR3 is 14 residues.